Sequencing of this TCR beta chain was carried out in a study of T cell responses to AZD1222 COVID-19 vaccine. General study findings and limits: The study identified only six AZD1222 recipients as seropositive at baseline. Repertoire sampling occurred only after the peak T cell response. Recipients of two AZD1222 doses showed rising Spike-specific TCR breadth and depth.

Libraries were prepared by immunoSEQ multiplex PCR; TCRdb keeps only in-frame clonotypes and omits some of them. Its listing shows 150,000 or so clones. Concerning this clone: Its specificity is not known.

V lost 3 bases to trimming and J lost 1 base; unmatched junction nucleotides: 3. Germline V lookup: CDR1 LNHDA, CDR2 SQIVND (reference sequence). The CDR3 is made up of 15 amino acids. This chain joins TRBV19 and TRBJ2-3; 8 bases line up with TRBD1. Sequencing input: peripheral blood. The sequence derives from an adult in good health. This chain's CDR3 is CASSIGQGGTDTQYF. The CDR3 DNA follows: TGTGCCAGTAGTATCGGACAGGGTGGCACAGATACGCAGTATTTT. Full variable domain (missing parts from reference TRBV19 and TRBJ2-3): DGGITQSPKYLFRKEGQNVTLSCEQNLNHDAMYWYRQDPGQGLRLIYYSQIVNDFQKGDIAEGYSVSREKKESFPLTVTSAQKNPTAFYLCASSIGQGGTDTQYFGPGTRLTVL.